Sequencing of this TCR beta chain was carried out in a study of blood T cell repertoires in COVID-19 (dated by TCRdb to 2020 to 2022). Context from the whole study: The collaborator samples originated in the United States, Italy and Spain and spanned the acute and convalescent phases of COVID-19. The prospective study material was composed of cDNA or gDNA derived from T cells, B-cell-depleted T cells, or PBMCs. Deeply sampled blood TCRbeta repertoires from subjects exposed to, actively infected with, or recovered from COVID-19 were included in the dataset. The repertoires were made available in a free public database intended to serve as a resource for research on the immune response to SARS-CoV-2. Samples were obtained from the ongoing ImmuneRACE study (first 160 participants) and from 1,254 subjects provided by 6 global collaborators. A de-identified subject ID, COVID-19 status, age in years and sex were almost always included in the sample metadata. HLA class I and class II types, where available, came from metadata supplied by the sample provider rather than from assay-based typing. Results and caveats for the whole study, not just this receptor: The amount of clinical and demographic metadata varied by source and participant and was provided uncurated.

Participants in the prospective study were enrolled through a virtual design, were aged roughly 18 to 100 years, and lived in approximately 25 United States geographic areas. In the prospective study, cohorts were assigned on the basis of participant-reported clinical history obtained from a screening survey and a study questionnaire. For ImmuneRACE Cohort 3, a participant was defined as recovered based on two consecutive negative NP/OP PCR tests, clearance by a healthcare professional, or resolution of symptoms. Mobile phlebotomists in the prospective study collected whole blood, serum and a nasopharyngeal or oropharyngeal swab from every participant. Additional blood draws and questionnaires over an approximately 2-month period could optionally be provided by prospective study participants. Before DNA extraction, prospective study blood samples were shipped either frozen or at room temperature.

A word on this clone: No antigen is known for it. Base qualities are not recorded, but no much larger clone differs from it by a single base.

TCRbeta CDR3 regions were amplified from genomic DNA by means of the immunoSEQ Assay, a bias-controlled multiplex PCR. In the source study's methods: The number of nucleated cells in each sample was estimated from the amplification of reference gene primers within the assay. To quantify the absolute abundance of each unique TCRbeta CDR3 rearrangement, sequence reads were collapsed and filtered. For each sample, productive Simpson clonality was calculated as the square root of Simpson's diversity index over productive rearrangements. TCRdb retrieved this table from immuneACCESS and kept in-frame rearrangements only. Not all clones are present; in checked studies, unresolved V genes account for under half, and no reason is known for the remainder. Clone size and V and J calls were adopted from that table, with D and trimming inferred from the DNA. This sample is represented by hundreds of thousands of clones; more than 75% of them were singletons. The top ten clones comprise about 1.6% of the sample.

V is reduced by 4 bases and J by 5 bases, leaving a spacing of 22 bases between them. Including cysteine and phenylalanine, the CDR3 has 17 amino acids. Just CDR3 DNA is preserved here, 51 bases in frame from base 1. According to the germline V gene (reference sequence), CDR1 reads SGHNT and CDR2 reads YYREEE. Sequencing input: PBMCs or T cells enriched from blood (not recorded which). The V and J genes are TRBV5-4 and TRBJ2-1, and possibly TRBD2, on 5 matching bases. The receptor was isolated from a woman in her 50s who had recovered from COVID-19. The CDR3 here reads CASSPKAGSLTNNEQFF. The sequenced DNA: TGTGCCAGCAGCCCGAAAGCTGGATCACTGACTAACAATGAGCAGTTCTTC. The full variable domain, with segments outside the CDR3 supplied by the reference TRBV5-4 and TRBJ2-1 proteins, appears as ETGVTQSPTHLIKTRGQQVTLRCSSQSGHNTVSWYQQALGQGPQFIFQYYREEENGRGNFPPRFSGLQFPNYSSELNVNALELDDSALYLCASSPKAGSLTNNEQFFGPGTRLTVL.